This passage covers 13 T cell receptor beta chains from one sample sequenced in a study of cytomegalovirus exposure and HLA in healthy donors listed by TCRdb under 2017. The library was prepared using the immunoSEQ multiplex PCR assay. Entries here come from immuneACCESS through TCRdb and include only in-frame sequences with V and J called. Some clones fail to appear in such tables; in the studies checked, an unresolved V gene covers under half of the shortfall, and the cause of the remainder is unknown. This sample has 250,000 or so clones in its table, and around nine tenths of those were observed once. About 2.5% of the sample is taken by the ten largest. The sequenced sample consisted of PBMCs. The receptors originated from a man aged 18 to 29 in good health and CMV-seronegative.

CDR3 nucleotides: TGTGCCAGCAGTTTAGGCCTAGGTGACAATGAGCAGTTCTTC. It yields the protein CASSLGLGDNEQFF. The rearrangement uses TRBV27 and TRBJ2-1; D uncertain. V lost 2 bases, J lost 5 bases, and 10 bases lay in between. This CDR3 is built from 14 residues. The V gene's germline CDR1 is MNHEY and CDR2 SMNVEV (reference sequence).

The chain joins TRBV7-3 to TRBJ2-3, with 7 bases aligning to TRBD2. This CDR3 is built from 14 residues. The germline CDR1 and CDR2 sequences are SGHTA and FQGTGA. The V segment lost 3 bases and the J segment 3 bases; nucleotides outside the gene matches: 3. CDR3 region: CASSLRGSTDTQYF. The CDR3 region has the DNA TGTGCCAGCAGCTTGCGCGGGAGTACAGATACGCAGTATTTT.

The V call is TRBV7-2, the J call TRBJ2-7, with 9 positions matching TRBD1. CDR3 size: 14 residues. Losses at the gene ends were 5 bases for V and 0 bases for J; bases not matched to a gene: 2. Germline V gene data show CDR1 as SGHTA and CDR2 as FQGNSA. As DNA, the CDR3 is TGTGCCAGCAGCCAGGGACAGGGCTCCTACGAGCAGTACTTC. It codes for CASSQGQGSYEQYF.

This clone turned up a few times. This chain links TRBV6-5 with TRBJ1-2; a possible D gene is TRBD1 (5 bases). CDR3 length: 12 amino acids. V shed 6 bases and J shed 5 bases, with 10 bases lying between them. The germline CDR1 and CDR2 sequences are MNHEY and SVGAGI. DNA of the CDR3: TGTGCCAGCAGCCTTGACAGTTATGGCTACACCTTC. Encoded protein: CASSLDSYGYTF.

This clone has just one count. The chain is built from TRBV5-1 and TRBJ2-5; D unclear. From germline, CDR1 is SGHRS and CDR2 YFSETQ. The CDR3 contains 15 residues. Trimming removed 3 bases from V and 1 base from J, with 13 bases in between. CDR3 nucleotides: TGCGCCAGCAGCTACTGGCTAGATTTCCAAGAGACCCAGTACTTC. As protein: CASSYWLDFQETQYF. Complete variable domain (other parts from reference TRBV5-1 and TRBJ2-5): KAGVTQTPRYLIKTRGQQVTLSCSPISGHRSVSWYQQTPGQGLQFLFEYFSETQRNKGNFPGRFSGRQFSNSRSEMNVSTLELGDSALYLCASSYWLDFQETQYFGPGTRLLVL.

The chain has TRBV15 and TRBJ1-1; 10 bases map to TRBD1. This CDR3 is 15 amino acids long. V trimming: 2 bases; J trimming: 7 bases; junction bases outside the gene matches: 7. CDR1 and CDR2 (germline): LNHNV, YYDKDF (reference sequence). This chain's CDR3 is CATSRRTGGYGEAFF. The CDR3 coding sequence is TGTGCCACCAGCAGAAGGACAGGGGGGTATGGTGAAGCTTTCTTT.

V gene TRBV6-5 combines with J gene TRBJ2-7; 9 nucleotides align to TRBD1. Germline loops: CDR1 MNHEY, CDR2 SVGAGI. Trimming took 4 bases from V and 5 from J; bases not matched to a gene: 6. This CDR3 is built from 14 residues. The CDR3 region has the DNA TGTGCCAGCAGTTGGACAGGGGTTGTCCACGAGCAGTACTTC. It yields the protein CASSWTGVVHEQYF.

This chain links TRBV7-2 with TRBJ1-2; 7 bases line up with TRBD1. Germline lookup yields CDR1 SGHTA and CDR2 FQGNSA. The J segment lost 3 bases and the V segment lost 5 bases, leaving 6 bases of the junction unmatched. The CDR3 length is 14 residues. CDR3 loop: CASSPAGTDYGYTF. The DNA of the CDR3 is TGTGCCAGCAGCCCCGCCGGGACAGACTATGGCTACACCTTC.

The J gene is TRBJ2-1, the V gene TRBV6-6; D is possibly TRBD2 (5 bases). Germline V gene data show CDR1 as MNHNY and CDR2 as SVGAGI (reference sequence). Trimming stripped 2 bases from V and 0 bases from J, with 5 bases between. CDR3 size: 14 residues. CDR3: CASSYTSSYNEQFF. CDR3 sequence (DNA): TGTGCCAGCAGTTACACTAGCTCCTACAATGAGCAGTTCTTC.

The chain has TRBV4-3 and TRBJ1-2; a weak D match, TRBD1 (5 bases). Trimming took 0 bases from V and 8 from J, leaving 10 bases between them. Germline lookup yields CDR1 LGHNA and CDR2 YSLEER. The CDR3 extends over 13 amino acids. CDR3 region: CASSQEARVGYTF. The CDR3 DNA reads TGCGCCAGCAGCCAAGAAGCCAGGGTCGGCTACACCTTC.

This clone was detected only once. The rearrangement uses TRBV11-2 and TRBJ2-7; TRBD2 is a possible D gene (5 bases). Between the trimmed V and J ends, which lost 7 bases and 6 bases, there was a span of 13 bases. The CDR3 sequence is 12 residues long. CDR1 is SGHAT and CDR2 is FQNNGV in the germline V gene. The CDR3 reads CASTNERGEQYF. As DNA, the CDR3 is TGTGCCAGCACCAATGAACGGGGCGAGCAGTACTTC.

The table lists this clone with a few counts. The V and J genes are TRBV7-6 and TRBJ1-2; tentatively, D is TRBD1 (6 bases). The ends were cut back, 3 bases at V and 0 bases at J, with 14 bases in the middle. The CDR3 sequence is 16 residues long. Germline V gene sequence: CDR1 SGHVS, CDR2 FNYEAQ. The CDR3 DNA sequence: TGTGCCAGCAGCTTGTATCCAGGGACAACTAACTATGGCTACACCTTC. Protein sequence: CASSLYPGTTNYGYTF.

At least ten counts were recorded for this clone. The V call is TRBV6-5, the J call TRBJ1-5; 8 bases match TRBD1. V lost 11 bases to trimming and J lost 6 bases; unmatched junction nucleotides: 12. This CDR3 is built from 14 residues. Germline V gene sequence: CDR1 MNHEY, CDR2 SVGAGI. CDR3 loop: CAVQQGVQGQPQHF. The CDR3 DNA follows: TGTGCCGTCCAACAGGGGGTCCAGGGTCAGCCCCAGCATTTT.